This T cell receptor beta chain was found in a study of CD8+CD57+ T cells in acquired aplastic anemia. The template used for profiling TCR beta VDJ and CDR3 was genomic DNA. Each CDR3 protein gets one entry after TCRdb re-called the reads with MiXCR. This table holds about 81,000 distinct CDR3 sequences, more than 40% found once. With V trimmed by 3 bases and J by 0 bases, 5 bases remained unmatched. CDR3 length equals 14 residues. Germline V gives CDR1 DFQATT, CDR2 SNEGSKA (reference sequence). This sequence originates from a human donor in good health, serving as a control. Specimen: sorted CD4+, CD8+, or CD8+CD57+ T cells (not recorded which) from PBMCs. The rearrangement uses TRBV20-1 and TRBJ2-7, with 7 nucleotides matching TRBD2. Here the CDR3 reads CSARGGSSSYEQYF. The CDR3 DNA follows: TGCAGTGCTAGGGGGGGGTCGTCCTCCTACGAGCAGTACTTC.